Shown below are 20 T cell receptor beta chains from a single sample sequenced in a study of blood T cell repertoires in COVID-19. Sequencing used immunoSEQ multiplex PCR; TCRdb keeps in-frame clones, though not all of them. This repertoire shows 230,000 or so clones, 84% found once; its top ten account for just under 20%. What was sequenced was peripheral blood. The receptors were sampled from a man aged 25 to 45 with active or convalescent COVID-19.

This chain uses TRBV18 with TRBJ1-6; 7 bases line up with TRBD1. Germline CDR1 is KGHSH and CDR2 is LQKENI. After removal of 6 bases from V and 7 bases from J, the junction contained 6 bases not matched to a gene. The CDR3 sequence is 14 residues long. The CDR3 DNA is TGTGCCAGCTCTGAGGACAGGACGAATTCACCCCTCCACTTT. Translated, it gives CASSEDRTNSPLHF.

V usage is TRBV19 and J usage is TRBJ1-6; D might be TRBD1 (5 bases). The CDR3 is made up of 13 amino acids. CDR1 and CDR2 from the germline V gene are LNHDA and SQIVND (reference sequence). V lost 9 bases and J lost 7, with 13 bases in between. CDR3 region: CASRGVRNSPLHF. The CDR3 nucleotides read TGTGCCAGCCGGGGGGTAAGGAATTCACCCCTCCACTTT.

The chain links TRBV28 to TRBJ1-1; D remains unclear. This CDR3 has 15 residues. V lost 7 bases, J lost 0 bases, and 15 bases lay in between. CDR1 is MDHEN, CDR2 SYDVKM, per germline. The CDR3 sequence is CASTPAGRLNTEAFF. CDR3 DNA: TGTGCCAGCACCCCGGCTGGCAGGCTGAACACTGAAGCTTTCTTT. Supplemented by reference TRBV28 and TRBJ1-1, the full variable domain reads DVKVTQSSRYLVKRTGEKVFLECVQDMDHENMFWYRQDPGLGLRLIYFSYDVKMKEKGDIPEGYSVSREKKERFSLILESASTNQTSMYLCASTPAGRLNTEAFFGQGTRLTVV.

CDR3 amino acids: CASSYFVGLDSPLHF. The CDR3 DNA follows: TGTGCCAGCAGTTATTTCGTCGGTCTCGATTCACCCCTCCACTTT. This chain joins TRBV6-6 and TRBJ1-6; D call uncertain. Trimming shortened V by 3 bases and J by 8 bases, and 14 bases separated the two germline ends. There are 15 residues in the CDR3. The germline V gene has CDR1 MNHNY and CDR2 SVGAGI (reference sequence).

V usage is TRBV19 and J usage is TRBJ2-1; D remains ambiguous. Deletions cut 4 bases from V and 0 bases from J, with 10 bases between. The CDR3 covers 15 residues. Germline V lookup: CDR1 LNHDA, CDR2 SQIVND (reference sequence). CDR3 DNA: TGTGCCAGTAGTAACGGCGGTAGCTCCTACAATGAGCAGTTCTTC. It encodes CASSNGGSSYNEQFF.

This sequence joins TRBV7-2 and TRBJ1-2; D is uncertain. Germline V gene sequence: CDR1 SGHTA, CDR2 FQGNSA. V lost 1 base and J lost 10, with 10 bases in between. The length of the CDR3 is 12 residues. In DNA, the CDR3 is TGTGCCAGCAGCTTAGAGCGTCAGTCCTACACCTTC. Translation: CASSLERQSYTF. Supplemented by reference TRBV7-2 and TRBJ1-2, the full variable domain reads GAGVSQSPSNKVTEKGKDVELRCDPISGHTALYWYRQSLGQGLEFLIYFQGNSAPDKSGLPSDRFSAERTGGSVSTLTIQRTQQEDSAVYLCASSLERQSYTFGSGTRLTVV.

CDR3 region: CARGRQGRGYTF. For the CDR3, the DNA is TGTGCCAGGGGTAGACAGGGAAGGGGCTACACCTTC. The chain links TRBV21-1 to TRBJ1-2; the table's D call, TRBD1, was not checked against the DNA. TRBV21-1 is recorded as a pseudogene. This CDR3 is built from 12 residues.

The chain links TRBV19 to TRBJ1-1; a weak D match, TRBD1 (6 bases). The CDR3 extends over 14 amino acids. Per germline, CDR1 LNHDA and CDR2 SQIVND (reference sequence). V lost 10 bases and J 10 bases, leaving 25 bases between the germline ends. The CDR3 sequence: CATRPPGVKAGAFF. The CDR3 coding sequence is TGTGCCACCCGGCCCCCAGGGGTTAAGGCTGGAGCTTTCTTT. Supplemented by reference TRBV19 and TRBJ1-1, the full variable domain reads DGGITQSPKYLFRKEGQNVTLSCEQNLNHDAMYWYRQDPGQGLRLIYYSQIVNDFQKGDIAEGYSVSREKKESFPLTVTSAQKNPTAFYLCATRPPGVKAGAFFGQGTRLTVV.

The CDR3 here is CASRTTHTQETQYF. The CDR3 DNA reads TGTGCCAGTAGGACGACACATACCCAAGAGACCCAGTACTTC. This chain links TRBV19 with TRBJ2-5; D is undetermined. There are 14 residues in the CDR3. CDR1 and CDR2 from the germline V gene are LNHDA and SQIVND (reference sequence). Trimming stripped 6 bases from V and 1 base from J, with 12 bases between.

The V and J genes are TRBV19 and TRBJ1-2; no clear D gene. CDR3 length: 13 residues. With 1 base removed from V and 4 bases from J, the gap between germline ends came to 7 bases. CDR1 LNHDA and CDR2 SQIVND come from the germline V gene (reference sequence). CDR3 DNA: TGTGCCAGTAGTATAGGAGGAATCTATGGCTACACCTTC. Its protein is CASSIGGIYGYTF.

The chain recombines TRBV18 with TRBJ2-5; no firm D call. The CDR3 consists of 12 residues. Looked up from germline, CDR1 is KGHSH and CDR2 is LQKENI. Deletions cut 3 bases from V and 1 base from J, with 3 bases between. Here the CDR3 reads CASSPIQETQYF. Here the CDR3 DNA reads TGTGCCAGCTCACCTATCCAAGAGACCCAGTACTTC.

This chain links TRBV9 with TRBJ2-2, with D unresolved. Germline values: CDR1 SGDLS, CDR2 YYNGEE. The CDR3 totals 16 residues. V gave up 6 bases and J gave up 1 base, with 16 bases separating them. This CDR3 reads CASTPRIRGNTGELFF. The CDR3 DNA follows: TGTGCCAGCACCCCTAGGATCCGCGGGAACACCGGGGAGCTGTTTTTT. Complete variable domain (other parts from reference TRBV9 and TRBJ2-2): DSGVTQTPKHLITATGQRVTLRCSPRSGDLSVYWYQQSLDQGLQFLIQYYNGEERAKGNILERFSAQQFPDLHSELNLSSLELGDSALYFCASTPRIRGNTGELFFGEGSRLTVL.

This chain joins TRBV18 and TRBJ2-1; D is perhaps TRBD2 (6 bases). The germline V gene encodes CDR1 KGHSH and CDR2 LQKENI. This CDR3 has 17 amino acids. V lost 6 bases to trimming and J lost 1 base, with 19 bases between them. The CDR3 DNA reads as TGTGCCAGCTCTCCGAACCCGGGACTTCCATCCTACAATGAGCAGTTCTTC. It codes for CASSPNPGLPSYNEQFF. Drawing the rest from reference TRBV18 and TRBJ2-1, the complete variable domain is NAGVMQNPRHLVRRRGQEARLRCSPMKGHSHVYWYRQLPEEGLKFMVYLQKENIIDESGMPKERFSAEFPKEGPSILRIQQVVRGDSAAYFCASSPNPGLPSYNEQFFGPGTRLTVL.

The chain joins TRBV6-6 to TRBJ1-3; 9 nucleotides line up with TRBD1. The junction had 8 bases not matched to a gene; V was cut back by 5 bases and J by 0 bases. Per germline, CDR1 MNHNY and CDR2 SVGAGI (reference sequence). This CDR3 region has 17 residues. CDR3 loop: CASSPQQGATSGNTIYF. Here the CDR3 DNA reads TGTGCCAGCAGTCCGCAACAGGGGGCAACCTCTGGAAACACCATATATTTT.

This clone was found a few times. The V call is TRBV29-1, the J call TRBJ2-7, with D perhaps matching TRBD1 (7 bases). Germline loops: CDR1 SQVTM, CDR2 ANQGSEA. The CDR3 is 13 residues long. V gave up 4 bases and J gave up 5 bases, with 15 bases separating them. CDR3 DNA sequence: TGCAGCGTTGTCCCAGGGGGGAACCACGAGCAGTACTTC. This encodes CSVVPGGNHEQYF.

The CDR3 DNA reads as TGTGCCAGCAGCCCACAGGGTTATGAGCAGTTCTTC. Translation: CASSPQGYEQFF. The chain couples TRBV7-9 to TRBJ2-1; a possible D gene is TRBD1 (6 bases). CDR1 is SEHNR and CDR2 is FQNEAQ in the germline V gene (reference sequence). Trimming took off 5 bases at V and 8 bases at J, with 10 bases between the two ends. The CDR3 covers 12 residues.

This rearrangement joins TRBV12-5 to TRBJ2-5; TRBD1 is a possible D gene (6 bases). CDR1 and CDR2 (germline): LGHNT, FRNRAP. This CDR3 region has 14 residues. Trimming took 3 bases from V and 5 from J, leaving 13 bases between them. The CDR3 reads CASGLGVQGETQYF. The CDR3 DNA follows: TGTGCTAGTGGTTTAGGGGTTCAGGGGGAGACCCAGTACTTC.

The chain recombines TRBV28 with TRBJ1-2; 8 positions agree with TRBD1. With 1 base clipped from V and 8 bases from J, the junction kept 9 bases outside the gene matches. The V gene's germline CDR1 is MDHEN and CDR2 SYDVKM. The CDR3 loop spans 15 amino acids. The CDR3 DNA reads TGTGCCAGCAGTTTATTTGCAGGGGGCAGGCAAGGCTACACCTTC. This gives the protein CASSLFAGGRQGYTF.

This clone showed up just a few times. The chain links TRBV28 to TRBJ1-4; D is ambiguous. The germline CDR1 and CDR2 sequences are MDHEN and SYDVKM. The length of the CDR3 is 16 residues. The ends were cut back, 2 bases at V and 8 bases at J, with 18 bases in the middle. The CDR3 nucleotides are TGTGCCAGCAGTTTACGGAGTGCAGCTCTTTTGGAAAAACTGTTTTTT. Encoded protein: CASSLRSAALLEKLFF.

This chain connects TRBV5-1 to TRBJ2-5, with D unclear. This CDR3 has 13 residues. Germline CDR1 reads SGHRS; CDR2 reads YFSETQ. Trimming pared 1 base from V and 5 bases from J, leaving 9 bases between. CDR3 amino acids: CASSLIPEETQYF. In DNA, the CDR3 is TGCGCCAGCAGCTTGATCCCCGAGGAGACCCAGTACTTC.